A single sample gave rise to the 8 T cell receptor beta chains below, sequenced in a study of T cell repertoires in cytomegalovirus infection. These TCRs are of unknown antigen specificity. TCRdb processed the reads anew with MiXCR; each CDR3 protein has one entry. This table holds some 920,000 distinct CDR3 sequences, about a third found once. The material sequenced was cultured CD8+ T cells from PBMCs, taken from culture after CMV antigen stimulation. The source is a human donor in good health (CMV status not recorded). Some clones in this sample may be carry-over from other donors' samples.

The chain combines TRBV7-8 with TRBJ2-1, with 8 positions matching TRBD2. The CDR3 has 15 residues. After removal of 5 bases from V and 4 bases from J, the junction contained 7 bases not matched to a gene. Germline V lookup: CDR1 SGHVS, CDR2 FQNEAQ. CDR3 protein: CASSDGGAGYNEQFF. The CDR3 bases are TGTGCCAGCAGCGACGGGGGGGCCGGATACAATGAGCAGTTCTTC.

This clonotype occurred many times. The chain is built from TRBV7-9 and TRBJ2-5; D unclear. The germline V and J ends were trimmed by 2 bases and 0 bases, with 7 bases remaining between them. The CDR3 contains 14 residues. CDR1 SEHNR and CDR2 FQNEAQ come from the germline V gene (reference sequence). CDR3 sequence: CASSLTGYQETQYF. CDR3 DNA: TGTGCCAGCAGCTTAACTGGATACCAAGAGACCCAGTACTTC.

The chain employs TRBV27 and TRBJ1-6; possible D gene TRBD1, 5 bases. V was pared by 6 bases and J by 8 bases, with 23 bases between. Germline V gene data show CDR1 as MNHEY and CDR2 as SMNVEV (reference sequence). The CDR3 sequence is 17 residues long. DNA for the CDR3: TGTGCCAGCAGCGTCCGGGACCCAGGATTTCTGGATTCACCCCTCCACTTT. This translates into CASSVRDPGFLDSPLHF.

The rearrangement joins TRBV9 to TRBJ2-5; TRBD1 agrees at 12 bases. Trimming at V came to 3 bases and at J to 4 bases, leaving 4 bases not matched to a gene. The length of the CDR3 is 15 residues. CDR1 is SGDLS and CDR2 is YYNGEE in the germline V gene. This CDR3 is CASSEGTGGGETQYF. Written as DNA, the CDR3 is TGTGCCAGCAGCGAGGGGACAGGGGGCGGAGAGACCCAGTACTTC.

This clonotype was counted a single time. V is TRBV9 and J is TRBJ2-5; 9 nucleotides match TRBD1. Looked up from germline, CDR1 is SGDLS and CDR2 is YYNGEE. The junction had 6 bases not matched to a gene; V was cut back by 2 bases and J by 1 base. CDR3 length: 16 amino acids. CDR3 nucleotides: TGTGCCAGCAGCGTTCAAGACAGGGGGGGCCAAGAGACCCAGTACTTC. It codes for CASSVQDRGGQETQYF.

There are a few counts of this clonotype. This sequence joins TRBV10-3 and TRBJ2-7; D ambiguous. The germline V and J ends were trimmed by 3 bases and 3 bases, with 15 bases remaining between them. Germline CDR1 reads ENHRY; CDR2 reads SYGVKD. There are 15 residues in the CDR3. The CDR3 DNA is TGTGCCATCAGTGAATTTTCGGGCACCCTCTACGAGCAGTACTTC. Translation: CAISEFSGTLYEQYF.

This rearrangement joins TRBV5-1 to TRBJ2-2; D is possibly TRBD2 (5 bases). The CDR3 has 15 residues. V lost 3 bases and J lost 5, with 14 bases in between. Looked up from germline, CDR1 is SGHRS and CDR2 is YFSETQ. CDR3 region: CASSSASSYTGELFF. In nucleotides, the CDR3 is TGCGCCAGCAGCTCCGCTTCTAGCTATACCGGGGAGCTGTTTTTT.

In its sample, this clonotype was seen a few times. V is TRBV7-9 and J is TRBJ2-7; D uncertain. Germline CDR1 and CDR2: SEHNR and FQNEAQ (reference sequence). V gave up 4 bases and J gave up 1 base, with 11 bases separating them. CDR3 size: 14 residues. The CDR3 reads CASSSPSSSYEQYF. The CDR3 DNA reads TGTGCCAGCAGCTCACCCTCCAGTTCCTACGAGCAGTACTTC.